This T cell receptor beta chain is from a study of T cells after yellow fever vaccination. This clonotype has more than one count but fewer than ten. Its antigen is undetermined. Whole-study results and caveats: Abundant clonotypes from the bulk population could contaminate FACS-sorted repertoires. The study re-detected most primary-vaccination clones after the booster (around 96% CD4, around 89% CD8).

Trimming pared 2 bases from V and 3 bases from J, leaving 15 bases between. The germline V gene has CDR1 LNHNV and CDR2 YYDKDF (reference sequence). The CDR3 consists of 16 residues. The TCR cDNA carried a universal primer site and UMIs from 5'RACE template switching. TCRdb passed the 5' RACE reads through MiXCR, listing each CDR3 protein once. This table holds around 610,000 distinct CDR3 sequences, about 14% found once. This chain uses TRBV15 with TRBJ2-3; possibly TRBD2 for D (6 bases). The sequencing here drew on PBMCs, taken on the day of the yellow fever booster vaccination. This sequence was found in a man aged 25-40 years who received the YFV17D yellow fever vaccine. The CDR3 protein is CATSRKDGSGTDTQYF. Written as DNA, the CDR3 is TGTGCCACCAGCAGAAAAGACGGGAGCGGGACAGATACGCAGTATTTT.